These T cell receptor beta chains were read from a single sample in a study of blood T cell repertoires in COVID-19. Clones were sequenced by immunoSEQ multiplex PCR, and TCRdb holds only the in-frame ones, with some missing. The sample includes around 130,000 clones, under 90% seen only once; the top ten take 2.4%. The sequenced material came from PBMCs or T cells enriched from blood (not recorded which). Source of these receptors: a man between 35 and 55 years old with acute COVID-19. Both conserved end residues are part of each CDR3. Each record gives: J gene, clone size, V gene, CDR3 protein. Size values are once, few and many counts, or a class for expanded clones, and some rows have none.

J gene: TRBJ2-3
clone size: NA
V gene: TRBV7-2
CDR3 protein: CASSSNRVTDTQYF

J gene: TRBJ2-3
clone size: NA
V gene: TRBV5-1
CDR3 protein: CASSLSTGGDTQYF

J gene: TRBJ1-3
clone size: NA
V gene: TRBV5-1
CDR3 protein: CASSLVGTGNTIYF

J gene: TRBJ1-3
clone size: NA
V gene: TRBV5-6
CDR3 protein: CASFSSGNTIYF

J gene: TRBJ2-3
clone size: NA
V gene: TRBV5-1
CDR3 protein: CASRGGEPDTQYF

J gene: TRBJ1-2
clone size: few
V gene: TRBV29-1
CDR3 protein: CSVESRLNGYTF

J gene: TRBJ2-1
clone size: NA
V gene: TRBV18
CDR3 protein: CASSPFAGRLDNEQFF

J gene: TRBJ1-1
clone size: NA
V gene: TRBV21-1
CDR3 protein: CASPLWGRRAFF

J gene: TRBJ1-2
clone size: few
V gene: TRBV29-1
CDR3 protein: CSVVKADGYTF

J gene: TRBJ1-5
clone size: NA
V gene: TRBV19
CDR3 protein: CASSPDRGHQPQHF

J gene: TRBJ2-5
clone size: NA
V gene: TRBV10-3
CDR3 protein: CAIGEMQDKETQYF

J gene: TRBJ2-7
clone size: few
V gene: TRBV11-2
CDR3 protein: CASSLGAGEQYF

J gene: TRBJ1-5
clone size: NA
V gene: TRBV10-2
CDR3 protein: CASTTGNSNQPQHF

J gene: TRBJ2-3
clone size: NA
V gene: TRBV2
CDR3 protein: CASSEGPSRGVSPYTQYF

J gene: TRBJ2-7
clone size: NA
V gene: TRBV28
CDR3 protein: CASSPGIPDEQYF

J gene: TRBJ1-1
clone size: NA
V gene: TRBV9
CDR3 protein: CASSPAGGKTEAFF

J gene: TRBJ2-3
clone size: NA
V gene: TRBV18
CDR3 protein: CASSPPAGGKDTQYF

J gene: TRBJ1-5
clone size: NA
V gene: TRBV6-5
CDR3 protein: CASSQQGVGPQHF

J gene: TRBJ2-5
clone size: NA
V gene: TRBV5-1
CDR3 protein: CASSFSGTGGETQYF

J gene: TRBJ1-6
clone size: NA
V gene: TRBV6-5
CDR3 protein: CASSYSGDRGPHPLHF

J gene: TRBJ1-1
clone size: NA
V gene: TRBV18
CDR3 protein: CASSQTGNTEAFF

J gene: TRBJ2-5
clone size: once
V gene: TRBV12-3/TRBV12-4
CDR3 protein: CASSLTGETQYF

J gene: TRBJ1-2
clone size: NA
V gene: TRBV27
CDR3 protein: CASSIRDSDMGGYTF

J gene: TRBJ1-2
clone size: NA
V gene: TRBV2
CDR3 protein: CASILDRGWDGYTF

J gene: TRBJ1-1
clone size: few
V gene: TRBV3-1/TRBV3-2
CDR3 protein: CASSQFQANTEAFF

J gene: TRBJ1-1
clone size: once
V gene: TRBV29-1
CDR3 protein: CSVPGTGAEAFF

J gene: TRBJ1-2
clone size: NA
V gene: TRBV18
CDR3 protein: CASSPGAGGDGYTF

J gene: TRBJ2-1
clone size: NA
V gene: TRBV7-3
CDR3 protein: CASSLGGSGRNEQFF

J gene: TRBJ1-4
clone size: NA
V gene: TRBV6-5
CDR3 protein: CASSYWAGQPNEKLFF

J gene: TRBJ2-7
clone size: NA
V gene: TRBV5-1
CDR3 protein: CASSWEVAGGPSYEQYF

J gene: TRBJ1-6
clone size: NA
V gene: TRBV2
CDR3 protein: CAIHSDLNEDSPLHF

J gene: TRBJ2-7
clone size: NA
V gene: TRBV3-1/TRBV3-2
CDR3 protein: CASSQWDRGRNEQYF

J gene: TRBJ1-2
clone size: NA
V gene: TRBV28
CDR3 protein: CASSLRGLGYTF

J gene: TRBJ2-1
clone size: few
V gene: TRBV7-2
CDR3 protein: CASTQQGTEYNEQFF

J gene: TRBJ2-1
clone size: NA
V gene: TRBV30
CDR3 protein: CAWSPGGNEQFF

J gene: TRBJ2-5
clone size: NA
V gene: TRBV6-5
CDR3 protein: CASERRASETQYF

J gene: TRBJ2-7
clone size: NA
V gene: TRBV5-1
CDR3 protein: CASKQVAGGNYEQYF

J gene: TRBJ1-1
clone size: NA
V gene: TRBV15
CDR3 protein: CATSSLRDRNTEAFF

J gene: TRBJ2-5
clone size: NA
V gene: TRBV19
CDR3 protein: CASSIDVAVGGETQYF

J gene: TRBJ1-2
clone size: NA
V gene: TRBV19
CDR3 protein: CASRGGNYGYTF

J gene: TRBJ2-6
clone size: NA
V gene: TRBV30
CDR3 protein: CAWSERGRSGANVLTF

J gene: TRBJ1-5
clone size: NA
V gene: TRBV27
CDR3 protein: CASSFSRERDQPQHF

J gene: TRBJ2-1
clone size: NA
V gene: TRBV29-1
CDR3 protein: CSVGTSGDNEQFF

J gene: TRBJ1-1
clone size: NA
V gene: TRBV9
CDR3 protein: CASSIGTGSSEAFF

J gene: TRBJ2-1
clone size: NA
V gene: TRBV6-4
CDR3 protein: CASSGTFYNEQFF

J gene: TRBJ1-1
clone size: NA
V gene: TRBV18
CDR3 protein: CASSPGQGARRTEAFF

J gene: TRBJ2-1
clone size: NA
V gene: TRBV9
CDR3 protein: CASSVAGGSYNEQFF

J gene: TRBJ2-5
clone size: NA
V gene: TRBV28
CDR3 protein: CASSTWETQYF

J gene: TRBJ1-4
clone size: NA
V gene: TRBV7-8
CDR3 protein: CASSLIRTGRREKLFF

J gene: TRBJ1-2
clone size: NA
V gene: TRBV19
CDR3 protein: CASQMQQGAPVYGYTF

J gene: TRBJ2-2
clone size: NA
V gene: TRBV19
CDR3 protein: CASSRGLAGIGTGELFF

J gene: TRBJ2-1
clone size: once
V gene: TRBV10-3
CDR3 protein: CAISESTTGAGDEQFF

J gene: TRBJ1-5
clone size: once
V gene: TRBV7-2
CDR3 protein: CASSLSGGGQPQHF

J gene: TRBJ1-1
clone size: NA
V gene: TRBV5-1
CDR3 protein: CASSRSGTSWNTEAFF